The TCR beta chain under discussion was sequenced for a study of shared clonotypes between healthy human individuals. Naivety among CD8 cells was defined by CD45RO negativity and positive CCR7 selection, thereby excluding terminally differentiated effector memory CD45RA+ cells. Libraries were prepared by immunoSEQ multiplex PCR; TCRdb keeps only in-frame clonotypes and omits some of them. This table holds about 2 million clones, approximately 94% found once. V was trimmed by 1 base and J by 0 bases, leaving 10 bases between them. The CDR3 length is 16 residues. Germline assignment: CDR1 LGHNA and CDR2 YNFKEQ.

The chain couples TRBV4-2 to TRBJ2-1; D not certain. The sequence came from a young man in good health. Material: naive CD8+ T cells sorted from blood. The CDR3 DNA reads TGTGCCAGCAGCCAAGTTCGTGGATACTCCTACAATGAGCAGTTCTTC. Protein product: CASSQVRGYSYNEQFF.